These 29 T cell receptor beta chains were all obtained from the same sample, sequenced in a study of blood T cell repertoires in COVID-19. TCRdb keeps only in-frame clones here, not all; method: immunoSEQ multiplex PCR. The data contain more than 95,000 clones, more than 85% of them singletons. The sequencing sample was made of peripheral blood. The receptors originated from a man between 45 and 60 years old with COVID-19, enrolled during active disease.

The CDR3 loop is CASSESIRPGESPLHF. In DNA, the CDR3 is TGCGCCAGCAGTGAGTCGATCCGGCCGGGGGAATCACCCCTCCACTTT. V and J are TRBV10-1 and TRBJ1-6, with D perhaps matching TRBD1 (5 bases). Trimming cost V 0 bases and J 10 bases, with 16 bases left between them. The CDR3 length is 16 residues. The germline V gene encodes CDR1 WNHNN and CDR2 SYGVQD (reference sequence).

Here the CDR3 reads CASKPLVTDTQYF. In DNA form, the CDR3 reads TGTGCCAGCAAACCCCTAGTCACAGATACGCAGTATTTT. V and J are TRBV6-5 and TRBJ2-3; D is undetermined. The ends were cut back, 7 bases at V and 2 bases at J, with 10 bases in the middle. CDR3 length equals 13 residues. Germline V gene data show CDR1 as MNHEY and CDR2 as SVGAGI.

The CDR3 DNA reads TGTGCCAGTAGTATAGCAGCGGGAGGGTCCTACAATGAGCAGTTCTTC. Protein product: CASSIAAGGSYNEQFF. The chain links TRBV19 to TRBJ2-1; 10 bases map to TRBD2. Per the germline V gene, CDR1 is LNHDA and CDR2 is SQIVND (reference sequence). After removal of 1 base from V and 1 base from J, the junction contained 1 base not matched to a gene. The CDR3 totals 16 residues.

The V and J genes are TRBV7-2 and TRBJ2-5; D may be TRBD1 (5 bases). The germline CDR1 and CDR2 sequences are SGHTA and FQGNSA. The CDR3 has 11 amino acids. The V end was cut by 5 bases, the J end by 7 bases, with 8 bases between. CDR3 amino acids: CASSAQGTQYF. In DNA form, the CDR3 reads TGTGCCAGCAGCGCCCAGGGGACCCAGTACTTC.

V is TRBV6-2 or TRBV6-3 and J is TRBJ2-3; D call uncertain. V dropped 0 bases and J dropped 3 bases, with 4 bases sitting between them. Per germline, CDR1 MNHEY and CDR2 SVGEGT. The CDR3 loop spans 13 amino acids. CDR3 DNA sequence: TGTGCCAGCAGTTACTCGACTACAGATACGCAGTATTTT. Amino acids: CASSYSTTDTQYF.

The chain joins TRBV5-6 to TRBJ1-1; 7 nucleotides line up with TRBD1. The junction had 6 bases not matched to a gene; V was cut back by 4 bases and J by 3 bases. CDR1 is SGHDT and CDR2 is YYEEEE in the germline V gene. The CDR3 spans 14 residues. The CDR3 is CASSVRQGYTEAFF. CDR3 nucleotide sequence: TGTGCCAGCAGCGTACGACAGGGCTACACTGAAGCTTTCTTT.

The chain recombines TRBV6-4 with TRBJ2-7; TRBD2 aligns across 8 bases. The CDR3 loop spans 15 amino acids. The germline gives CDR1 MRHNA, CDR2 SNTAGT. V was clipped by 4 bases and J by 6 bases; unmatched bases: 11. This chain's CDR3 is CASSGAGLDVGEQYF. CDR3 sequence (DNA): TGTGCCAGCAGTGGGGCGGGACTAGATGTGGGCGAGCAGTACTTC.

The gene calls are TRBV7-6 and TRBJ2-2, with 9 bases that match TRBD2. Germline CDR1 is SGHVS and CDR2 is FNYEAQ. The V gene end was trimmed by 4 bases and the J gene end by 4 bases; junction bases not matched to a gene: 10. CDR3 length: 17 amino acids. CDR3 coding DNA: TGTGCCAGCAGCTCACCATTTCTAGCGGGACCCACCGGGGAGCTGTTTTTT. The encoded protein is CASSSPFLAGPTGELFF.

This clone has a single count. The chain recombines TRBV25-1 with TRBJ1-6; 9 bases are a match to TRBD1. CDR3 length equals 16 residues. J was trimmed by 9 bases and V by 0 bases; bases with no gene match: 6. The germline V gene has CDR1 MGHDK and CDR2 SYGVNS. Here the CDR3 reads CASSEYAGQGSSPLHF. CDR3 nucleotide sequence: TGTGCCAGCAGTGAATATGCGGGACAGGGATCTTCACCCCTCCACTTT. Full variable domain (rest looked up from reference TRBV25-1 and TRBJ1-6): EADIYQTPRYLVIGTGKKITLECSQTMGHDKMYWYQQDPGMELHLIHYSYGVNSTEKGDLSSESTVSRIRTEHFPLTLESARPSHTSQYLCASSEYAGQGSSPLHFGNGTRLTVT.

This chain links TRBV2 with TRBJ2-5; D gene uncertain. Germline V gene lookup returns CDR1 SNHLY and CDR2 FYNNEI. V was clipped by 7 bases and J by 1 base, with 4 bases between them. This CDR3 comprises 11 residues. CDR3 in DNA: TGTGCCAGCACTATCCAAGAGACCCAGTACTTC. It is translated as CASTIQETQYF.

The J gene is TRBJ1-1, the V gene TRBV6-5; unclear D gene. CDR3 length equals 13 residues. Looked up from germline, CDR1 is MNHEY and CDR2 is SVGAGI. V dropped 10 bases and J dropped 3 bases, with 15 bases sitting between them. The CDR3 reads CATSRKLDTEAFF. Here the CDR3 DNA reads TGTGCCACCTCGAGGAAATTGGACACTGAAGCTTTCTTT.

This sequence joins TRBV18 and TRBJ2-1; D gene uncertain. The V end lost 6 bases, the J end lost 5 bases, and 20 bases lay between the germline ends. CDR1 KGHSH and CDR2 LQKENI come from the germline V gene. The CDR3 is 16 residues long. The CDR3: CASSPLSNMVNNEQFF. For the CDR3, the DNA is TGTGCCAGCTCCCCCCTCAGTAACATGGTAAACAATGAGCAGTTCTTC. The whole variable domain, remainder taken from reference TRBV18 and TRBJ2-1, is NAGVMQNPRHLVRRRGQEARLRCSPMKGHSHVYWYRQLPEEGLKFMVYLQKENIIDESGMPKERFSAEFPKEGPSILRIQQVVRGDSAAYFCASSPLSNMVNNEQFFGPGTRLTVL.

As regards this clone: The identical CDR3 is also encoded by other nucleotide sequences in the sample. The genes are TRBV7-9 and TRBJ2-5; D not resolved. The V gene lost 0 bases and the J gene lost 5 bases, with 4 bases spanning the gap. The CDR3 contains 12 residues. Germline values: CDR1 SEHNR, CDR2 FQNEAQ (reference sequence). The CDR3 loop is CASSLARETQYF. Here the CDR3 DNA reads TGTGCCAGCAGCTTAGCGCGGGAGACCCAGTACTTC.

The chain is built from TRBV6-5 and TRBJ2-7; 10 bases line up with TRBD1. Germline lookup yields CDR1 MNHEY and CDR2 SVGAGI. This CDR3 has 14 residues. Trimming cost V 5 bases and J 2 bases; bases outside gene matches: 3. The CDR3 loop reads CASSIGQGAYEQYV. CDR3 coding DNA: TGTGCCAGCAGTATCGGACAGGGGGCCTACGAGCAGTACGTC.

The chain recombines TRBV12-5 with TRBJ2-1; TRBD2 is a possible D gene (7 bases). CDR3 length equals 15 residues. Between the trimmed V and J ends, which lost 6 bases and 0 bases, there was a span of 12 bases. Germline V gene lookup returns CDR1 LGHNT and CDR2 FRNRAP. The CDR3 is CASGRGDTSYNEQFF. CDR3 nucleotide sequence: TGTGCTAGTGGCCGGGGGGACACCTCCTACAATGAGCAGTTCTTC.

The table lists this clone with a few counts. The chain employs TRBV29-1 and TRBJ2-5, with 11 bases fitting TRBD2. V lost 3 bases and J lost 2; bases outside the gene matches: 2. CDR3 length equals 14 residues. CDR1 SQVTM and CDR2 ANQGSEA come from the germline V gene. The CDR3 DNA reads TGCAGCGTTGACGGGACTAGCGGTCAAGAGACCCAGTACTTC. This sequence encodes CSVDGTSGQETQYF.

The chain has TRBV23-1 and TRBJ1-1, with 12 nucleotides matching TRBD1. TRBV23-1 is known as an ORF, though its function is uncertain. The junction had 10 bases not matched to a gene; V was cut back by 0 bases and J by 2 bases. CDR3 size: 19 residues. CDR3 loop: CASSQSGDRGREDNTEAFF. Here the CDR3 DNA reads TGCGCCAGCAGTCAATCAGGGGACAGGGGGCGGGAGGACAACACTGAAGCTTTCTTT.

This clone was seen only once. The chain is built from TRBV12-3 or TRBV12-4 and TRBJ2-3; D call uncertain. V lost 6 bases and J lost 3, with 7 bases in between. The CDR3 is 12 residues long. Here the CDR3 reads CASRSTTDTQYF. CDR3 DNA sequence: TGTGCCAGCAGATCTACGACAGATACGCAGTATTTT.

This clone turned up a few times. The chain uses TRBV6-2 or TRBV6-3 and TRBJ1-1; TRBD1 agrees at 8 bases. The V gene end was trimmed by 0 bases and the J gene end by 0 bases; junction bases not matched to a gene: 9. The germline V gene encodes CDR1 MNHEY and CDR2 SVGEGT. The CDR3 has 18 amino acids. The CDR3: CASSYSPYRTGMNTEAFF. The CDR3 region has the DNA TGTGCCAGCAGTTACTCTCCTTACCGGACAGGGATGAACACTGAAGCTTTCTTT.

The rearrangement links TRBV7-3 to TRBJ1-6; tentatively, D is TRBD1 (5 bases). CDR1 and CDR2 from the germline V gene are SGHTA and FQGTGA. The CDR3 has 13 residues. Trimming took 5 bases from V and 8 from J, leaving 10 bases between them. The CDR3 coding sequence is TGTGCCAGCAGCGTCTGGGGGGATTCACCCCTCCACTTT. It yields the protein CASSVWGDSPLHF.

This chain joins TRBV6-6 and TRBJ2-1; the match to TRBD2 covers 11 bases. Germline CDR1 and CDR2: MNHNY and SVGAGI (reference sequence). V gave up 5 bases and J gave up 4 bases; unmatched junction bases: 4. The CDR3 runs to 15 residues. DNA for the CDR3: TGTGCCAGCAGTAAGACTAGCGGGGAGTACAATGAGCAGTTCTTC. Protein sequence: CASSKTSGEYNEQFF.

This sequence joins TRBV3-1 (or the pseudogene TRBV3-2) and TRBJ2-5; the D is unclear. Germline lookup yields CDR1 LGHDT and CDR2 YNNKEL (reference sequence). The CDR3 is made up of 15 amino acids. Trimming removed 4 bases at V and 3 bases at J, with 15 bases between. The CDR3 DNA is TGTGCCAGCAGCCTGACCTGGGCCCCCGAAGAGACCCAGTACTTC. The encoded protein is CASSLTWAPEETQYF.

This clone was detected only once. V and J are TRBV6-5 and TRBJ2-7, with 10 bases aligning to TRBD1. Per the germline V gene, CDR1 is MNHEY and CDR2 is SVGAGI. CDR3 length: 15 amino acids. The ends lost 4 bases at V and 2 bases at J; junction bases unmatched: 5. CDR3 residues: CASSSGQGNPYEQYF. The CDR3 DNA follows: TGTGCCAGCAGTTCGGGACAGGGGAACCCCTACGAGCAGTACTTC.

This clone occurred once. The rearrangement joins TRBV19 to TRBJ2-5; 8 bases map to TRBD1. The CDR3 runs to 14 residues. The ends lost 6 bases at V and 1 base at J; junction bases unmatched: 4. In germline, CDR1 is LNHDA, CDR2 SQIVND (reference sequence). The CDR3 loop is CASRNRGTQETQYF. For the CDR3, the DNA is TGTGCCAGTAGGAACAGGGGGACCCAAGAGACCCAGTACTTC. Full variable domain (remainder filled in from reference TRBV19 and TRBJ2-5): DGGITQSPKYLFRKEGQNVTLSCEQNLNHDAMYWYRQDPGQGLRLIYYSQIVNDFQKGDIAEGYSVSREKKESFPLTVTSAQKNPTAFYLCASRNRGTQETQYFGPGTRLLVL.

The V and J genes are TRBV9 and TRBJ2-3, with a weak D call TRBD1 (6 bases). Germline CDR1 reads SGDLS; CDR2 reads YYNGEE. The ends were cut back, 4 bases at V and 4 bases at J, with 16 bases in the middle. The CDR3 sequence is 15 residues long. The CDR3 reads CASSPSSGAADTQYF. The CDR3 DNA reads TGTGCCAGCAGCCCGAGCTCAGGGGCGGCAGATACGCAGTATTTT.

The CDR3 DNA is TGTGCCAGCAGCCCTCCAAACCAGGGTAACGAGCAGTACTTC. Its protein product is CASSPPNQGNEQYF. The V call is TRBV11-2, the J call TRBJ2-7; D is perhaps TRBD1 (5 bases). The V end was cut by 5 bases, the J end by 5 bases, with 16 bases between. Per germline, CDR1 SGHAT and CDR2 FQNNGV. This CDR3 contains 14 residues.

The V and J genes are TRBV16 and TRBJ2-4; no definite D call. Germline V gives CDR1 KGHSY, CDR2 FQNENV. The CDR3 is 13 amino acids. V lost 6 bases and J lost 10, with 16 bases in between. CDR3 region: CASSRRPDSIQYF. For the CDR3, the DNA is TGTGCCAGCAGTCGAAGACCCGACTCTATTCAGTACTTC.

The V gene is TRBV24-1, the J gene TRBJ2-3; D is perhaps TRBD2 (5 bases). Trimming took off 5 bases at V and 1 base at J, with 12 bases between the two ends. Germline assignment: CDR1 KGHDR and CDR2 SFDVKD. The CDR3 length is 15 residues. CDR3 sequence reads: CATSASGSGTDTQYF. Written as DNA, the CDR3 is TGTGCCACCAGTGCAAGCGGAAGCGGCACAGATACGCAGTATTTT.

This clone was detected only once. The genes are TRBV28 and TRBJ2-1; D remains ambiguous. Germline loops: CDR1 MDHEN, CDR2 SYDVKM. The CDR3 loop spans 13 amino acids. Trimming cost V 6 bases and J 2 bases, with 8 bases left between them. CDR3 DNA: TGTGCCAGCAGAGCTCAGGCCTACAATGAGCAGTTCTTC. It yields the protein CASRAQAYNEQFF.